These T cell receptor beta chains were read from a single sample in a study of shared clonotypes between healthy human individuals. The method was immunoSEQ multiplex PCR; TCRdb's version includes in-frame clones alone and lacks a portion of them. The sample consists of hundreds of thousands of clones, around 95% of them appearing once. Sequenced sample: naive CD8+ T cells sorted from blood. The receptors originated from a woman aged 25 to 39 in good health. Each CDR3 is given with its conserved first and last residue. The D gene is left open where the match is weak. Size values are once, few and many counts, or a class for expanded clones, and some rows have none.

abundance	v_gene	len	d_gene	j_gene	CDR3aa	CDR3nt
-	TRBV13	15	-	TRBJ1-5	CASSFGPEGNQPQHF	TGTGCCAGCAGCTTTGGCCCGGAGGGAAATCAGCCCCAGCATTTT
-	TRBV11-2	14	-	TRBJ2-7	CASSLVVTSYEQYF	TGTGCCAGCAGCTTAGTTGTCACTTCCTACGAGCAGTACTTC
-	TRBV15	13	-	TRBJ2-2	CATSTANTGELFF	TGTGCCACCAGTACAGCCAACACCGGGGAGCTGTTTTTT
-	TRBV10-2	12	-	TRBJ2-1	CASSILNNEQFF	TGCGCCAGCAGTATACTGAACAATGAGCAGTTCTTC
-	TRBV5-5	14	TRBD2	TRBJ2-7	CASSLGGSSYEQYF	TGTGCCAGCAGCTTGGGCGGGAGCTCCTACGAGCAGTACTTC
-	TRBV13	14	TRBD2	TRBJ2-5	CASSLASGAETQYF	TGTGCCAGCAGCTTAGCTAGCGGCGCAGAGACCCAGTACTTC
-	TRBV6-5	14	-	TRBJ2-7	CASSYSGQGYEQYF	TGTGCCAGCAGTTACTCGGGACAAGGCTACGAGCAGTACTTC
few	TRBV29-1	13	-	TRBJ1-4	CSVTTVTNEKLFF	TGCAGCGTAACGACAGTTACGAATGAAAAACTGTTTTTT
-	TRBV7-9	17	TRBD1	TRBJ2-1	CASSPRQGTISYNEQFF	TGTGCCAGCAGCCCCCGACAGGGTACTATATCCTACAATGAGCAGTTCTTC
-	TRBV4-1	17	-	TRBJ1-5	CASSQDNGRGSNQPQHF	TGCGCCAGCAGCCAAGATAACGGCAGGGGAAGCAATCAGCCCCAGCATTTT
-	TRBV5-4	13	-	TRBJ2-7	CASSGQESYEQYF	TGTGCCAGCAGCGGCCAGGAATCCTACGAGCAGTACTTC
-	TRBV7-9	12	-	TRBJ2-7	CASSSKAYEQYF	TGTGCCAGCAGCTCCAAGGCCTACGAGCAGTACTTC
-	TRBV6-1	16	-	TRBJ1-4	CASSVLRGPTNEKLFF	TGTGCCAGCAGTGTACTCAGGGGCCCAACTAATGAAAAACTGTTTTTT
-	TRBV9	14	TRBD1	TRBJ2-7	CASSVGQGIDEQYF	TGTGCCAGCAGCGTAGGACAGGGTATCGACGAGCAGTACTTC
-	TRBV28	16	-	TRBJ2-3	CASSRNREADTDTQYF	TGTGCCAGCAGCCGGAACAGGGAAGCGGACACAGATACGCAGTATTTT
-	TRBV5-1	14	TRBD1	TRBJ1-2	CASSSGTGGDGYTF	TGCGCCAGCAGCTCTGGGACAGGGGGCGACGGCTACACCTTC